The text below deals with one T cell receptor beta chain. Its antigen remains unknown. This sample is drawn from a study of OX40 agonist ivuxolimab in advanced cancers. Study-level information: In this cohort, patients received ivuxolimab, an agonistic anti-OX40 (CD134) antibody. Subjects had a mean age of roughly 60 years, with a range of roughly 23 to 79; less than 90% were male. Three patients had partial responses: one hepatocellular carcinoma, two cutaneous melanoma.

The V gene lost 2 bases and the J gene lost 4 bases, with 12 bases spanning the gap. In germline, CDR1 is MDHEN, CDR2 SYDVKM. The CDR3 totals 15 residues. Study outcomes and limitations: Doses of 0.1 to 3.0 mg/kg were accompanied by clonal expansion of CD4+ and CD8+ blood T cells by week 6.

Libraries were prepared by immunoSEQ multiplex PCR; TCRdb keeps only in-frame clonotypes and omits some of them. This sample has 50,000 to 65,000 clones; around 90% occur once, and the top ten carry 1.9%. Material: CD4+ or CD8+ T cells sorted from blood, obtained in a trial of the OX40 agonist ivuxolimab. The chain uses TRBV28 and TRBJ1-5; maybe TRBD1 (5 bases). The TCR was taken from an adult with an advanced solid tumor such as melanoma, head and neck, liver or kidney cancer. CDR3 in DNA: TGTGCCAGCAGTTTAGAGGGGACCCTAAATCAGCCCCAGCATTTT. Protein product: CASSLEGTLNQPQHF.